A single sample is the source of the 28 T cell receptor beta chains below, sequenced in a study of T cell responses to AZD1222 COVID-19 vaccine. The assay was immunoSEQ multiplex PCR, and TCRdb's table has in-frame clones only and misses some. Counted here are under 80,000 clones, 70% to 80% occurring once; the ten biggest clones make up approximately 23%. The sequenced sample was peripheral blood, obtained on day 0 of MenACWY control vaccination. The receptors here all came from an adult in good health.

The chain combines TRBV12-2 with TRBJ2-5; TRBD2, the table's D call, lacks a check against the DNA. TRBV12-2 is a documented pseudogene. The CDR3 is made up of 15 amino acids. DNA of the CDR3: TGTGCAAGTCGCTTCCGTCCCCCTCTACAAGAGACCCAGTACTTC. This translates into CASRFRPPLQETQYF.

CDR3 residues: CASSAGQGWVSEAFF. The CDR3, as DNA: TGTGCCAGCAGTGCCGGACAGGGATGGGTCAGTGAAGCTTTCTTT. This sequence joins TRBV2 and TRBJ1-1, with TRBD1 matching 8 bases. CDR3 length: 15 amino acids. V dropped 4 bases and J dropped 7; count of bases not matched to a gene: 11. The germline V gene has CDR1 SNHLY and CDR2 FYNNEI.

The chain combines TRBV6-5 with TRBJ1-4; 10 nucleotides match TRBD1. Trimming took 6 bases from V and 7 from J; bases not matched to a gene: 8. This CDR3 is built from 15 residues. Germline V gene lookup returns CDR1 MNHEY and CDR2 SVGAGI. CDR3 amino acids: CASREGTGAGEKLFF. CDR3 in DNA: TGTGCCAGCAGGGAGGGGACAGGGGCGGGTGAAAAACTGTTTTTT.

The chain combines TRBV28 with TRBJ2-3, with D uncertain. V dropped 4 bases and J dropped 0 bases, with 11 bases sitting between them. The CDR3 covers 15 residues. Germline V gene lookup returns CDR1 MDHEN and CDR2 SYDVKM. The CDR3 nucleotides are TGTGCCAGCAGTTATAGTGAAGAAAGCACAGATACGCAGTATTTT. This translates into CASSYSEESTDTQYF.

V gene TRBV7-8 combines with J gene TRBJ2-3; 8 bases are shared with TRBD2. Unmatched junction bases numbered 8, after V lost 0 bases and J lost 3 bases. Germline CDR1 and CDR2: SGHVS and FQNEAQ. The CDR3 has 17 residues. Here the CDR3 reads CASSLALPGGGTDTQYF. The CDR3, as DNA: TGTGCCAGCAGCTTAGCCCTCCCGGGGGGGGGTACAGATACGCAGTATTTT.

V is TRBV5-4 and J is TRBJ2-3; 7 bases agree with TRBD1. Germline CDR1 is SGHNT and CDR2 is YYREEE (reference sequence). This CDR3 is built from 15 residues. V shed 2 bases and J 3 bases; nucleotides not matched to a gene: 6. For the CDR3, the DNA is TGTGCCAGCAGCTTCTACAGGGGTGGAACAGATACGCAGTATTTT. It codes for CASSFYRGGTDTQYF.

The chain carries TRBV7-8 and TRBJ2-3; 9 nucleotides match TRBD2. The CDR3 has 16 residues. Germline V gene lookup returns CDR1 SGHVS and CDR2 FQNEAQ. Trimming removed 2 bases from V and 6 bases from J; junction bases left unmatched: 9. The CDR3 nucleotides are TGTGCCAGCAGCTTACAAGGGCGGGGGGGCCCCGATACGCAGTATTTT. This encodes CASSLQGRGGPDTQYF. Full variable domain (missing parts from reference TRBV7-8 and TRBJ2-3): GAGVSQSPRYKVAKRGQDVALRCDPISGHVSLFWYQQALGQGPEFLTYFQNEAQLDKSGLPSDRFFAERPEGSVSTLKIQRTQQEDSAVYLCASSLQGRGGPDTQYFGPGTRLTVL.

The table lists this clone with a count of one. This chain uses TRBV19 with TRBJ1-1; D not resolved. The CDR3 is 12 amino acids. CDR1 LNHDA and CDR2 SQIVND come from the germline V gene (reference sequence). V was cut by 1 base and J by 5 bases, with 5 bases left in between. CDR3 region: CASSIGKTEAFF. The CDR3 nucleotides read TGTGCCAGTAGTATAGGGAAAACTGAAGCTTTCTTT.

The rearrangement uses TRBV2 and TRBJ2-1, with 10 bases fitting TRBD2. This CDR3 comprises 15 residues. Germline-derived CDR1 and CDR2 are SNHLY and FYNNEI. The junction had 9 bases not matched to a gene; V was cut back by 4 bases and J by 9 bases. The CDR3 nucleotides are TGTGCCAGCAGTGTACTGAGCGGGGGGGCAGGTGAGCAGTTCTTC. It is translated as CASSVLSGGAGEQFF.

V gene TRBV3-1 (or the pseudogene TRBV3-2) combines with J gene TRBJ1-3; unclear D gene. V was clipped by 3 bases and J by 0 bases, with 9 bases between them. This CDR3 contains 15 residues. Germline assignment: CDR1 LGHDT and CDR2 YNNKEL (reference sequence). CDR3 bases: TGTGCCAGCAGCCAGACTGACACCTCTGGAAACACCATATATTTT. Translating gives CASSQTDTSGNTIYF.

The chain has TRBV2 and TRBJ1-1; 9 bases fit TRBD1. The CDR3 is made up of 16 amino acids. V was pared by 6 bases and J by 1 base, with 9 bases of the junction left unmatched. From germline, CDR1 is SNHLY and CDR2 FYNNEI. The CDR3 bases are TGTGCCAGCAGAGAGTCACAGGGGGCGGGGAACACTGAAGCTTTCTTT. Its translation: CASRESQGAGNTEAFF.

The V gene is TRBV5-8, the J gene TRBJ2-1, with 7 nucleotides matching TRBD2. The CDR3 runs 13 residues. After removal of 4 bases from V and 4 bases from J, the junction contained 2 bases not matched to a gene. Germline CDR1 SGHTS, CDR2 YDEGEE. The CDR3 DNA sequence: TGTGCCAGCAGCAGCGGGATATACAATGAGCAGTTCTTC. Translation gives CASSSGIYNEQFF.

This clone was seen repeatedly, ten times or more. This rearrangement joins TRBV2 to TRBJ2-7; D might be TRBD2 (5 bases). The germline V gene encodes CDR1 SNHLY and CDR2 FYNNEI. CDR3 size: 15 residues. The V gene lost 3 bases and the J gene lost 3 bases, with 15 bases spanning the gap. CDR3 sequence: CASSEGPSGSYEQYF. The DNA for the CDR3 is TGTGCCAGCAGTGAGGGTCCTTCGGGAAGCTACGAGCAGTACTTC.

The chain couples TRBV27 to TRBJ2-3; TRBD2 aligns across 10 bases. Losses at the gene ends were 5 bases for V and 3 bases for J; bases not matched to a gene: 2. Per germline, CDR1 MNHEY and CDR2 SMNVEV (reference sequence). This CDR3 spans 14 amino acids. CDR3 residues: CASSAAGGTDTQYF. In nucleotides, the CDR3 is TGTGCCAGCAGTGCAGCGGGGGGGACAGATACGCAGTATTTT.

Only one count was recorded for this clone. The DNA is omitted, as the CDR3 cannot be located on it reliably, and the CDR3 follows TCRdb's listing. The J gene is TRBJ2-2, the V gene TRBV19; the D segment call TRBD1 is taken from the table without a DNA check. The CDR3 totals 15 residues, both ends included. CDR1 and CDR2 (germline): LNHDA, SQIVND (reference sequence). The CDR3 here is CASTSDRVGTGELFF.

The chain has TRBV5-1 and TRBJ1-4; 7 bases are shared with TRBD1. With 3 bases clipped from V and 7 bases from J, the junction kept 9 bases outside the gene matches. From germline, CDR1 is SGHRS and CDR2 YFSETQ. The CDR3 runs to 15 residues. In DNA, the CDR3 is TGCGCCAGCAGCTATACAGGGGAAAACGGTGAAAAACTGTTTTTT. Amino acid sequence: CASSYTGENGEKLFF.

The rearrangement joins TRBV3-1 (or the pseudogene TRBV3-2) to TRBJ1-6; D perhaps matches TRBD1 (6 bases). Trimming stripped 1 base from V and 6 bases from J, with 10 bases between. This CDR3 is 15 amino acids long. Germline V gene data show CDR1 as LGHDT and CDR2 as YNNKEL (reference sequence). CDR3 nucleotide sequence: TGTGCCAGCAGCCAAGGGGCGGGGGCTAATTCACCCCTCCACTTT. This sequence encodes CASSQGAGANSPLHF.

This chain connects TRBV7-2 to TRBJ1-3, with D unclear. This CDR3 has 16 amino acids. The ends were cut back, 1 base at V and 0 bases at J, with 10 bases in the middle. The germline V gene has CDR1 SGHTA and CDR2 FQGNSA. CDR3 sequence (DNA): TGTGCCAGCAGCTTAGACAGTTTTTCCTCTGGAAACACCATATATTTT. It codes for CASSLDSFSSGNTIYF.

V is TRBV7-9 and J is TRBJ1-1; no definite D call. CDR3 length: 13 residues. Germline values: CDR1 SEHNR, CDR2 FQNEAQ (reference sequence). Trimming shortened V by 2 bases and J by 4 bases, and 8 bases separated the two germline ends. CDR3 sequence reads: CASSLREGTEAFF. The DNA for the CDR3 is TGTGCCAGCAGCTTAAGGGAGGGCACTGAAGCTTTCTTT. Based on the CDR3 plus reference TRBV7-9 and TRBJ1-1, the full variable domain is DTGVSQNPRHKITKRGQNVTFRCDPISEHNRLYWYRQTLGQGPEFLTYFQNEAQLEKSRLLSDRFSAERPKGSFSTLEIQRTEQGDSAMYLCASSLREGTEAFFGQGTRLTVV.

Concerning this clone itself: An end of the junction does not agree with germline; a read error may underlie this. The chain couples TRBV7-7 to TRBJ2-7; D gene ambiguous. This CDR3 region has 13 residues. In germline, CDR1 is SSHAT, CDR2 FNYEAQ (reference sequence). In DNA, the CDR3 is TGTGCTAGCAGTCCCGGGCCCGATTTGGAGCAGTACTTC. This sequence encodes CASSPGPDLEQYF.

The rearrangement joins TRBV19 to TRBJ2-2; D gene ambiguous. V lost 3 bases and J 6 bases, leaving 11 bases between the germline ends. The CDR3 has 14 amino acids. Germline V gives CDR1 LNHDA, CDR2 SQIVND (reference sequence). For the CDR3, the DNA is TGTGCCAGTAGTATGCCCGGAAGGGCCGGGGAGCTGTTTTTT. This translates into CASSMPGRAGELFF.

The chain is built from TRBV11-2 and TRBJ2-1; maybe TRBD1 (6 bases). CDR3 length equals 17 residues. CDR1 is SGHAT, CDR2 FQNNGV, per germline. Trimming took off 0 bases at V and 7 bases at J, with 19 bases between the two ends. CDR3 region: CASSLDYQGMVENEQFF. CDR3 in DNA: TGTGCCAGCAGCTTAGATTATCAGGGGATGGTTGAGAATGAGCAGTTCTTC.

The chain links TRBV5-1 to TRBJ1-1, with D possibly matching TRBD1 (6 bases). Germline V gene data show CDR1 as SGHRS and CDR2 as YFSETQ. The CDR3 runs to 16 residues. V was cut by 6 bases and J by 1 base, with 19 bases left in between. As DNA, the CDR3 is TGCGCCAGCACCGGTCCATCTGGGGGCGGGAACACTGAAGCTTTCTTT. Its translation: CASTGPSGGGNTEAFF.

This clone was observed a handful of times. The chain carries TRBV29-1 and TRBJ2-2; D gene unclear. The CDR3 contains 12 residues. CDR1 SQVTM and CDR2 ANQGSEA come from the germline V gene. Trimming shortened V by 4 bases and J by 6 bases, and 9 bases separated the two germline ends. The CDR3 reads CSVAVSAGELFF. Written as DNA, the CDR3 is TGCAGCGTTGCCGTCTCGGCCGGGGAGCTGTTTTTT.

The rearrangement joins TRBV5-4 to TRBJ2-1; 9 bases line up with TRBD1. The CDR3 is 14 residues long. V shed 3 bases and J 7 bases; nucleotides not matched to a gene: 5. Germline loops: CDR1 SGHNT, CDR2 YYREEE (reference sequence). CDR3 sequence: CASSYGTGLNEQFF. CDR3 in DNA: TGTGCCAGCAGCTACGGGACAGGGTTGAATGAGCAGTTCTTC.

The rearrangement joins TRBV5-1 to TRBJ1-1; D uncertain. Trimming took 1 base from V and 12 from J, leaving 13 bases between them. The length of the CDR3 is 12 residues. The V gene's germline CDR1 is SGHRS and CDR2 YFSETQ. The CDR3 sequence is CASSLNGDEPFF. The CDR3, as DNA: TGCGCCAGCAGCTTGAATGGCGACGAGCCTTTCTTT.

The chain combines TRBV4-3 with TRBJ2-1, with TRBD2 matching 10 bases. V dropped 1 base and J dropped 6; count of bases not matched to a gene: 12. The CDR3 spans 18 residues. The germline V gene has CDR1 LGHNA and CDR2 YSLEER. CDR3 region: CASSQVKSGGAFRNEQFF. Here the CDR3 DNA reads TGCGCCAGCAGCCAAGTGAAGAGCGGGGGGGCCTTCCGCAATGAGCAGTTCTTC.

The rearrangement links TRBV5-1 to TRBJ2-7, with 11 bases identical to TRBD2. This CDR3 is built from 15 residues. Trimming removed 4 bases from V and 5 bases from J; junction bases left unmatched: 8. The V gene's germline CDR1 is SGHRS and CDR2 YFSETQ. The CDR3 spells CASSETSGSTDEQYF. The CDR3 DNA sequence: TGCGCCAGCAGCGAAACTAGCGGGAGTACCGACGAGCAGTACTTC.